These 7 T cell receptor beta chains were sequenced from one sample in a study of long-term antiretroviral therapy in people with HIV (dated by TCRdb to between 2021 and 2023). The immunoSEQ hsTCRB v3.0 assay was used at survey level resolution for TRB variable region sequencing. Held by TCRdb, this immuneACCESS table contains in-frame sequences only and omits some clones. Under half of the omission traces to an unresolved V gene where checked; the cause of the rest is unknown. This sample lists tens of thousands of clones; just over 85% were detected once. Around 5.3% of the sample lies in the top ten. The specimen comprised unsorted PBMCs, sampled about 4.3 years after starting antiretroviral therapy. These receptors all stem from a man aged 30-40 years with HIV.

This clone has more than one count but fewer than ten. The chain combines TRBV27 with TRBJ2-7; D is undetermined. The CDR3 is made up of 15 amino acids. Germline V gene data show CDR1 as MNHEY and CDR2 as SMNVEV (reference sequence). The germline V and J ends were trimmed by 0 bases and 4 bases, with 13 bases remaining between them. CDR3 nucleotide sequence: TGTGCCAGCAGTTTATCGGCAGCCTTTAGGTACGAGCAGTACTTC. Amino acids: CASSLSAAFRYEQYF.

The chain links TRBV29-1 to TRBJ1-1; D perhaps matches TRBD1 (5 bases). There are 12 residues in the CDR3. Trimming cost V 7 bases and J 1 base, with 10 bases left between them. Germline CDR1 reads SQVTM; CDR2 reads ANQGSEA. The CDR3 protein is CSGGGWNTEAFF. CDR3 nucleotide sequence: TGCAGCGGGGGGGGGTGGAACACTGAAGCTTTCTTT.

The V gene is TRBV7-9, the J gene TRBJ1-1, with 10 positions matching TRBD1. In germline, CDR1 is SEHNR, CDR2 FQNEAQ (reference sequence). Trimming cost V 10 bases and J 7 bases; bases outside gene matches: 6. This CDR3 contains 12 residues. CDR3 nucleotides: TGTGCCACCCAGACAGGGGGCCTTGAAGCTTTCTTT. Translation: CATQTGGLEAFF.

This sequence joins TRBV15 and TRBJ2-7; D is perhaps TRBD1 or TRBD2 (7 bases each). Trimming stripped 1 base from V and 2 bases from J, with 15 bases between. CDR1 and CDR2 from the germline V gene are LNHNV and YYDKDF (reference sequence). The CDR3 is 16 residues long. CDR3 sequence (DNA): TGTGCCACCAGCAGAGGGGGAGGGGGCGGAACCTACGAGCAGTACTTC. This sequence encodes CATSRGGGGGTYEQYF.

The chain is built from TRBV9 and TRBJ1-1, with no clear D. This CDR3 has 14 residues. The germline V and J ends were trimmed by 0 bases and 1 base, with 7 bases remaining between them. CDR1 is SGDLS and CDR2 is YYNGEE in the germline V gene. This CDR3 reads CASSVGPTNTEAFF. The CDR3, as DNA: TGTGCCAGCAGCGTAGGCCCCACGAACACTGAAGCTTTCTTT.

The V gene is TRBV14, the J gene TRBJ2-3; 9 nucleotides line up with TRBD1. J was trimmed by 5 bases and V by 0 bases; bases with no gene match: 9. Looked up from germline, CDR1 is SGHDN and CDR2 is FVKESK. The CDR3 is 17 residues long. CDR3 residues: CASSQEGTGIVRDTQYF. In DNA, the CDR3 is TGTGCCAGCAGCCAAGAGGGGACAGGGATTGTCAGAGATACGCAGTATTTT.

This clone was detected a few times. The CDR3 region is CASSQGGQVAAREIYEQYF. CDR3 in DNA: TGCGCCAGCAGCCAAGGTGGACAGGTAGCGGCTAGGGAGATCTACGAGCAGTACTTC. The rearrangement links TRBV4-1 to TRBJ2-7; possible D gene TRBD1, 7 bases. Trimming cost V 1 base and J 3 bases, with 25 bases left between them. This CDR3 is built from 19 residues. Germline-derived CDR1 and CDR2 are MGHRA and YSYEKL.